The 30 T cell receptor beta chains listed next were all sequenced from one sample in a study of human T cells and chemical hapten exposure. Stated time point: healthy volunteer bleed at 2 weeks. Sequencing started from total RNA isolated from unfractionated whole blood. A single record per CDR3 protein comes from TCRdb applying MiXCR to the RACE reads. The repertoire includes over 45,000 distinct CDR3 sequences, about 3.9% of them detected once, and approximately 1.7% sits in the top ten. Sequencing was performed on whole blood. These receptor sequences come from a female donor in good health. Some clones in this sample may be carry-over from other donors' samples.

J is TRBJ2-3 and V is TRBV5-5; D call uncertain. V lost 1 base, J lost 4 bases, and 4 bases lay in between. This CDR3 contains 12 residues. Germline CDR1 and CDR2: SGHKS and YYEKEE (reference sequence). This chain's CDR3 is CASSLWADTQYF. In DNA form, the CDR3 reads TGTGCCAGCAGCTTGTGGGCAGATACGCAGTATTTT.

Ten or more counts support this clonotype. The rearrangement uses TRBV6-5 and TRBJ2-1; possibly TRBD1 for D (6 bases). Between the trimmed V and J ends, which lost 5 bases and 2 bases, there was a span of 13 bases. The germline gives CDR1 MNHEY, CDR2 SVGAGI. The CDR3 extends over 15 amino acids. CDR3 DNA sequence: TGTGCCAGCAGTCCACAGGGCGAGACCTACAATGAGCAGTTCTTC. Translation gives CASSPQGETYNEQFF.

This clonotype was seen at least ten times. The gene calls are TRBV12-3 or TRBV12-4 and TRBJ2-2; D ambiguous. With 2 bases removed from V and 4 bases from J, the gap between germline ends came to 17 bases. The CDR3 consists of 17 residues. The CDR3, as DNA: TGTGCCAGCAGTTTACATACGTCCGACTGGGGCACCGGGGAGCTGTTTTTT. This encodes CASSLHTSDWGTGELFF.

The J gene is TRBJ2-7, the V gene TRBV5-1; 10 nucleotides line up with TRBD2. Losses at the gene ends were 3 bases for V and 4 bases for J; bases not matched to a gene: 4. The CDR3 is 14 amino acids. The germline gives CDR1 SGHRS, CDR2 YFSETQ. The CDR3 spells CASSSSGGRYEQYF. DNA of the CDR3: TGCGCCAGCAGCTCTAGCGGGGGCAGGTACGAGCAGTACTTC.

This clonotype was seen repeatedly, ten times or more. This chain connects TRBV18 to TRBJ2-3; tentative D call: TRBD2 (5 bases). The CDR3 runs 15 residues. Between the trimmed V and J ends, which lost 3 bases and 2 bases, there was a span of 12 bases. Germline-derived CDR1 and CDR2 are KGHSH and LQKENI. DNA of the CDR3: TGTGCCAGCTCACCCCGGCCGGGATCCACAGATACGCAGTATTTT. It is translated as CASSPRPGSTDTQYF.

This clonotype occurred a few times. V usage is TRBV5-1 and J usage is TRBJ1-2, with 12 bases aligning to TRBD1. The J segment lost 12 bases and the V segment lost 4 bases, leaving 16 bases of the junction unmatched. From germline, CDR1 is SGHRS and CDR2 YFSETQ. The CDR3 extends over 16 amino acids. The CDR3 DNA follows: TGCGCCAGCAGCCTAAACCCGGGACAGGGGGCTGGAGGCGACACCTTC. Its translation: CASSLNPGQGAGGDTF. Looking up the rest from reference TRBV5-1 and TRBJ1-2 gives the full variable domain: KAGVTQTPRYLIKTRGQQVTLSCSPISGHRSVSWYQQTPGQGLQFLFEYFSETQRNKGNFPGRFSGRQFSNSRSEMNVSTLELGDSALYLCASSLNPGQGAGGDTFGSGTRLTVV.

The CDR3 reads CASSLGGRRDTEAFF. The CDR3 nucleotides are TGCGCCAGCAGCTTAGGGGGCAGGAGGGACACTGAAGCTTTCTTT. The chain uses TRBV5-1 and TRBJ1-1, with TRBD1 identical over 7 bases. This CDR3 has 15 amino acids. CDR1 is SGHRS, CDR2 YFSETQ, per germline. Losses at the gene ends were 2 bases for V and 3 bases for J; bases not matched to a gene: 7.

This clonotype was found many times. The CDR3 nucleotides are TGTGCCAGCAGTTATACACCGCCTGGGCAAGGCACTGAAGCTTTCTTT. Its protein is CASSYTPPGQGTEAFF. V gene TRBV6-2 or TRBV6-3 combines with J gene TRBJ1-1, with D unclear. V was pared by 3 bases and J by 4 bases, with 18 bases between. Germline V CDR1 and CDR2: MNHEY, SVGEGT. The CDR3 runs 16 residues.

This clonotype has ten or more counts. This rearrangement joins TRBV7-2 to TRBJ1-6, with no clear D. V lost 5 bases, J lost 9 bases, and 11 bases lay in between. CDR3 length equals 13 residues. The germline V gene has CDR1 SGHTA and CDR2 FQGNSA. The CDR3 is CASSTDPFSPLHF. The CDR3 region has the DNA TGTGCCAGCAGCACCGACCCGTTTTCACCCCTCCACTTT.

This clonotype appeared many times. The chain combines TRBV6-5 with TRBJ2-1; the match to TRBD2 covers 11 bases. This CDR3 is 14 amino acids long. CDR1 and CDR2 (germline): MNHEY, SVGAGI. Trimming took 8 bases from V and 4 from J; bases not matched to a gene: 4. This chain's CDR3 is CASASGGLYNEQFF. The CDR3 DNA reads TGTGCCAGCGCTAGCGGGGGGCTGTACAATGAGCAGTTCTTC.

This clonotype was seen repeatedly, ten times or more. The V gene is TRBV5-1, the J gene TRBJ1-1, with a tentative D call TRBD1 (6 bases). Deletions cut 4 bases from V and 1 base from J, with 11 bases between. Germline assignment: CDR1 SGHRS and CDR2 YFSETQ. The CDR3 is 14 residues long. As DNA, the CDR3 is TGCGCCAGCAGCGTCGGGACACAGAACACTGAAGCTTTCTTT. Its protein is CASSVGTQNTEAFF. Together with reference TRBV5-1 and TRBJ1-1, the CDR3 gives the full variable domain: KAGVTQTPRYLIKTRGQQVTLSCSPISGHRSVSWYQQTPGQGLQFLFEYFSETQRNKGNFPGRFSGRQFSNSRSEMNVSTLELGDSALYLCASSVGTQNTEAFFGQGTRLTVV.

There are many counts of this clonotype. J is TRBJ1-4 and V is TRBV20-1; D ambiguous. Trimming shortened V by 6 bases and J by 7 bases, and 9 bases separated the two germline ends. The CDR3 has 11 residues. Germline V gene lookup returns CDR1 DFQATT and CDR2 SNEGSKA (reference sequence). Here the CDR3 DNA reads TGCAGTGCACATATCTTTGAAAAACTGTTTTTT. Its protein product is CSAHIFEKLFF.

Ten or more counts support this clonotype. V gene TRBV7-3 combines with J gene TRBJ2-3; D might be TRBD1 or TRBD2, each matching 6 bases. The CDR3 consists of 13 residues. Germline loops: CDR1 SGHTA, CDR2 FQGTGA. Trimming took off 3 bases at V and 4 bases at J, with 8 bases between the two ends. The CDR3: CASSLGGADTQYF. CDR3 DNA sequence: TGTGCCAGCAGCTTGGGGGGCGCAGATACGCAGTATTTT.

This clonotype was recorded at least ten times. This chain connects TRBV13 to TRBJ2-6; 9 bases agree with TRBD1. Germline V CDR1 and CDR2: PRHDT, FYEKMQ (reference sequence). The CDR3 sequence is 18 residues long. Germline trimming cut 8 bases from V and 0 bases from J; bases unmatched to any gene: 11. The CDR3 protein is CASGGGTGPHSGANVLTF. In nucleotides, the CDR3 is TGTGCCAGCGGGGGCGGGACAGGGCCTCACTCTGGGGCCAACGTCCTGACTTTC.

This clonotype has a count of ten or more. This sequence joins TRBV18 and TRBJ2-7, with no clear D. The CDR3 is 12 amino acids. Germline-derived CDR1 and CDR2 are KGHSH and LQKENI. Between the trimmed V and J ends, which lost 3 bases and 4 bases, there was a span of 7 bases. CDR3 sequence reads: CASSPEGYEQYF. The DNA of the CDR3 is TGTGCCAGCTCACCGGAAGGGTACGAGCAGTACTTC.

At least ten counts were recorded for this clonotype. This chain joins TRBV5-1 and TRBJ2-3; D gene uncertain. Germline lookup yields CDR1 SGHRS and CDR2 YFSETQ. The ends were cut back, 0 bases at V and 4 bases at J, with 12 bases in the middle. The CDR3 runs to 15 residues. The CDR3 DNA reads TGCGCCAGCAGCTTGGGCACTCCCCTCGCAGATACGCAGTATTTT. Amino acid sequence: CASSLGTPLADTQYF. Full variable domain (outside the CDR3, taken from reference TRBV5-1 and TRBJ2-3): KAGVTQTPRYLIKTRGQQVTLSCSPISGHRSVSWYQQTPGQGLQFLFEYFSETQRNKGNFPGRFSGRQFSNSRSEMNVSTLELGDSALYLCASSLGTPLADTQYFGPGTRLTVL.

This clonotype was picked up many times. The gene calls are TRBV7-2 and TRBJ2-7; no definite D call. The CDR3 is 14 residues long. V shed 1 base and J shed 6 bases, with 13 bases lying between them. Germline CDR1 is SGHTA and CDR2 is FQGNSA. This chain's CDR3 is CASSLVSAAGEQYF. The CDR3 bases are TGTGCCAGCAGCTTAGTATCGGCGGCAGGCGAGCAGTACTTC.

The table lists this clonotype with many counts. J is TRBJ2-3 and V is TRBV2; 9 nucleotides match TRBD2. CDR3 length: 16 residues. The germline V gene has CDR1 SNHLY and CDR2 FYNNEI. V shed 5 bases and J 5 bases; nucleotides not matched to a gene: 11. The CDR3 coding sequence is TGTGCCAGCAGTCTAGCGGCGGGGGGGCGAGGAGATACGCAGTATTTT. This codes for CASSLAAGGRGDTQYF.

Ten or more counts support this clonotype. The rearrangement uses TRBV2 and TRBJ1-2, with TRBD1 matching 8 bases. The CDR3 covers 15 residues. Trimming removed 6 bases from V and 4 bases from J; junction bases left unmatched: 10. Germline CDR1 and CDR2: SNHLY and FYNNEI. The CDR3 here is CASRARTGMPYGYTF. The CDR3 DNA is TGTGCCAGCAGGGCGAGGACAGGGATGCCCTATGGCTACACCTTC.

This clonotype was detected ten times or more. The chain joins TRBV7-2 to TRBJ2-7; TRBD2 matches 14 bases. Per the germline V gene, CDR1 is SGHTA and CDR2 is FQGNSA. This CDR3 spans 18 amino acids. The trim removed 0 bases at V and 4 bases at J, leaving 8 bases unmatched. The CDR3 coding sequence is TGTGCCAGCAGCTTAGCAAGCGGACTAGCGGGGGGTTTGTACGAGCAGTACTTC. Protein sequence: CASSLASGLAGGLYEQYF.

This clonotype has a count of ten or more. The chain recombines TRBV28 with TRBJ2-1; the match to TRBD2 covers 12 bases. The germline CDR1 and CDR2 sequences are MDHEN and SYDVKM. Trimming removed 6 bases from V and 9 bases from J; junction bases left unmatched: 6. This CDR3 comprises 14 residues. This chain's CDR3 is CASRASGGVREQFF. CDR3 coding DNA: TGTGCCAGCAGGGCTAGCGGGGGGGTCCGTGAGCAGTTCTTC.

The table lists this clonotype with many counts. The rearrangement uses TRBV4-3 and TRBJ2-7; 8 bases map to TRBD1. The CDR3 has 16 residues. Germline V CDR1 and CDR2: LGHNA, YSLEER. V was pared by 3 bases and J by 3 bases, with 10 bases of the junction left unmatched. The CDR3 loop is CASSHDHRTGRYEQYF. DNA of the CDR3: TGCGCCAGCAGCCATGATCACCGGACAGGGCGCTACGAGCAGTACTTC.

This clonotype came up a few times. V and J are TRBV6-5 and TRBJ1-6; the match to TRBD1 covers 10 bases. The CDR3 is 16 amino acids. The germline V gene has CDR1 MNHEY and CDR2 SVGAGI. J was trimmed by 7 bases and V by 6 bases; bases with no gene match: 9. The CDR3 region has the DNA TGTGCCAGCAGCCCCAGTCGACAGGGGGCAAATTCACCCCTCCACTTT. Its protein is CASSPSRQGANSPLHF.

The J gene is TRBJ2-2, the V gene TRBV18; D is undetermined. Trimming removed 3 bases at V and 1 base at J, with 15 bases between. This CDR3 comprises 17 residues. Germline V lookup: CDR1 KGHSH, CDR2 LQKENI. DNA for the CDR3: TGTGCCAGCTCACCCAATACGATGACGGGGAACACCGGGGAGCTGTTTTTT. Residues: CASSPNTMTGNTGELFF. Full variable domain (missing parts from reference TRBV18 and TRBJ2-2): NAGVMQNPRHLVRRRGQEARLRCSPMKGHSHVYWYRQLPEEGLKFMVYLQKENIIDESGMPKERFSAEFPKEGPSILRIQQVVRGDSAAYFCASSPNTMTGNTGELFFGEGSRLTVL.

Many counts were recorded for this clonotype. The J gene is TRBJ2-1, the V gene TRBV6-5; 7 nucleotides match TRBD1. The CDR3 runs 15 residues. The J segment lost 10 bases and the V segment lost 5 bases, leaving 14 bases of the junction unmatched. Looked up from germline, CDR1 is MNHEY and CDR2 is SVGAGI. CDR3 nucleotides: TGTGCCAGCAGTAACACAGGGGACCCTAAGGGCGAGCAGTTCTTC. Amino acids: CASSNTGDPKGEQFF.

As for this clonotype: This sequence may be a read error, since a much larger clone differs from it by one base. The genes are TRBV7-2 and TRBJ2-1; D may be TRBD2 (6 bases). CDR3 length: 15 residues. The V gene lost 1 base and the J gene lost 6 bases, with 13 bases spanning the gap. Germline lookup yields CDR1 SGHTA and CDR2 FQGNSA. The CDR3: CASSLGAGDCNEQFF. CDR3 in DNA: TGTGCCAGCAGCTTAGGGGCCGGGGACTGCAATGAGCAGTTCTTC.

This clonotype was recorded at least ten times. The gene calls are TRBV5-6 and TRBJ1-2; 8 nucleotides agree with TRBD1. The CDR3 extends over 14 amino acids. Germline CDR1 SGHDT, CDR2 YYEEEE. The V and J ends lost 5 bases and 3 bases, in that order; junction bases with no gene match: 6. CDR3 sequence: CASSRRGLYYGYTF. The DNA for the CDR3 is TGTGCCAGCAGTCGCAGGGGGCTCTACTATGGCTACACCTTC.

This clonotype was seen many times. The genes are TRBV3-1 and TRBJ1-5; a possible D gene is TRBD1 (5 bases). CDR3 length: 13 residues. Germline CDR1 reads LGHDT; CDR2 reads YNNKEL (reference sequence). Trimming left V 4 bases short and J 9 bases short, with 13 bases between. CDR3 region: CASSLQPQGPQHF. The CDR3 bases are TGTGCCAGCAGCCTACAGCCCCAGGGGCCCCAGCATTTT.

This clonotype occurred many times. V usage is TRBV20-1 and J usage is TRBJ2-7; 7 positions agree with TRBD1. Unmatched junction bases numbered 6, after V lost 6 bases and J lost 1 base. The CDR3 covers 13 residues. Germline CDR1 DFQATT, CDR2 SNEGSKA (reference sequence). The CDR3 protein is CSARDRESYEQYF. Here the CDR3 DNA reads TGCAGTGCGAGGGACAGAGAATCCTACGAGCAGTACTTC.

This clonotype was seen ten or more times. The V and J genes are TRBV5-1 and TRBJ2-7; tentatively, D is TRBD1 or TRBD2 (5 bases each). The CDR3 is made up of 15 amino acids. V lost 4 bases and J lost 3, with 17 bases in between. In germline, CDR1 is SGHRS, CDR2 YFSETQ. The CDR3 here is CASSGPGTNVYEQYF. The CDR3 DNA is TGCGCCAGCAGCGGGCCCGGGACGAACGTCTACGAGCAGTACTTC.